This T cell receptor beta chain derives from a study of T cell repertoires in cytomegalovirus infection. Whole-study findings and limits: CMV-specific HLA-C-restricted TCR beta clonotypes dominated the ex vivo response.

The CDR3 loop spans 14 amino acids. J lost 0 bases, V lost 6 bases, and 3 bases had no gene match. Germline assignment: CDR1 MDHEN and CDR2 SYDVKM. TCRdb re-analysed the reads in MiXCR, keeping a single row per CDR3 protein. The sample gives about 350,000 distinct CDR3 sequences, about 35% of which show up once; 13% is in the top ten. This clonotype has just a few counts. Antigen unknown. The V and J genes are TRBV28 and TRBJ1-2; the match to TRBD1 covers 8 bases. The material sequenced was cultured PBMCs, taken from culture after CMV antigen stimulation. The sequence derives from a human donor in good health (CMV status not recorded). Some clones in this sample may be carry-over from other donors' samples. The CDR3 region has the DNA TGTGCCAGCAGCACAGGGGGAACTAACTATGGCTACACCTTC. Its protein is CASSTGGTNYGYTF.